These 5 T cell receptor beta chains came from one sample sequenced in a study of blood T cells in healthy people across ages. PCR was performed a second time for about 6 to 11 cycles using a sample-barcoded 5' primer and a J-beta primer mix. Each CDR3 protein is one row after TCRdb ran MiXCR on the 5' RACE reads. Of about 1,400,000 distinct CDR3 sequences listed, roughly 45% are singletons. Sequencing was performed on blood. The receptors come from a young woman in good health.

Here the CDR3 reads CASSLRLAGGISYNEQYF. In DNA, the CDR3 is TGTGCCAGCAGCTTACGACTAGCGGGGGGTATTTCCTACAATGAGCAGTACTTC. The genes are TRBV11-1 and TRBJ2-5, with 13 bases lining up with TRBD2. V lost 2 bases to trimming and J lost 11 bases; unmatched junction nucleotides: 17. The V gene's germline CDR1 is SGHAT and CDR2 FQDESV (reference sequence). The CDR3 runs to 18 residues.

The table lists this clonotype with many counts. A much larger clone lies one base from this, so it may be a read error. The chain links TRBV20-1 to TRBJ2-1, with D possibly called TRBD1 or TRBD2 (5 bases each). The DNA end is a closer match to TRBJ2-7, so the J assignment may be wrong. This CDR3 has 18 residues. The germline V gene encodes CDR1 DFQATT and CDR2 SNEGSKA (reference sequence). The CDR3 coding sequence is TGCAGTGCTAGATTTTTAGGGGAGTGGAGAGGGCTCTACAATGAGCAGTACTTC. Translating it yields CSARFLGEWRGLYNEQYF.

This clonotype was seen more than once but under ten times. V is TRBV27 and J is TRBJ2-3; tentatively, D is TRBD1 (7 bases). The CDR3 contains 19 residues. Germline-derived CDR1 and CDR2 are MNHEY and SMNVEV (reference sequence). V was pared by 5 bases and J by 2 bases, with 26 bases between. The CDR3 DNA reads TGTGCCAGCAGTCCCCAAACAGGGGCCCCACTAGCCCCCACAGATACGCAGTATTTT. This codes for CASSPQTGAPLAPTDTQYF.

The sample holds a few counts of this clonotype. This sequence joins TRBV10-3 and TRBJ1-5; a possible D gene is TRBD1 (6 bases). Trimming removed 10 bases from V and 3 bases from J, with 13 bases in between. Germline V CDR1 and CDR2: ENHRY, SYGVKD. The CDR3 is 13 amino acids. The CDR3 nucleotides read TGTGCCACGACACAGGGTACCAATCAGCCCCAGCATTTT. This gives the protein CATTQGTNQPQHF.

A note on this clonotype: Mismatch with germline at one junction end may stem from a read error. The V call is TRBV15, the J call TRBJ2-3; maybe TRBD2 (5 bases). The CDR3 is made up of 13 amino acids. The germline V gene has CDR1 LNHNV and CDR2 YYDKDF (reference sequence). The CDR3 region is CAASRVLVDTQYF. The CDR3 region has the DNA TGTGCCGCCAGCAGAGTACTAGTGGATACGCAGTATTTT.